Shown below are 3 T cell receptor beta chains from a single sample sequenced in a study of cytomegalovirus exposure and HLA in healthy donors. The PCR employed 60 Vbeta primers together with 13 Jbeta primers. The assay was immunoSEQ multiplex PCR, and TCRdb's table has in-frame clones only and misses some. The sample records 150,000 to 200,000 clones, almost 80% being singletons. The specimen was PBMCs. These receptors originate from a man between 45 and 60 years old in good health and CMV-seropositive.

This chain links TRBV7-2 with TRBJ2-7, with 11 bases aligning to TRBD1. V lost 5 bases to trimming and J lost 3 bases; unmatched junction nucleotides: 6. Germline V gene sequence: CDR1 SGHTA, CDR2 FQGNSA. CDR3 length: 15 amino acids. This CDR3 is CASSIQDRGLYEQYF. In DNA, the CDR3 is TGTGCCAGCAGCATACAGGACAGGGGGCTCTACGAGCAGTACTTC.

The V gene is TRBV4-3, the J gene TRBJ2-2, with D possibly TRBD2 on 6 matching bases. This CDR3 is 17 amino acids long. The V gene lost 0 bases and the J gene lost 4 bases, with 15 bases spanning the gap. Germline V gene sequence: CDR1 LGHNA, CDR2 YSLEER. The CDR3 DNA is TGCGCCAGCAGCCAAGAGGGGCCGGGGACTGTCACCGGGGAGCTGTTTTTT. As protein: CASSQEGPGTVTGELFF.

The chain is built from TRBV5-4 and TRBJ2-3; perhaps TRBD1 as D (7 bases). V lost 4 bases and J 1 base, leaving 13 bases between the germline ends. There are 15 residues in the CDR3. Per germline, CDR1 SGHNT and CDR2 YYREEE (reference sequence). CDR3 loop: CASSNQGEGTDTQYF. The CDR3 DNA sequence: TGTGCCAGCAGCAATCAGGGGGAGGGCACAGATACGCAGTATTTT.